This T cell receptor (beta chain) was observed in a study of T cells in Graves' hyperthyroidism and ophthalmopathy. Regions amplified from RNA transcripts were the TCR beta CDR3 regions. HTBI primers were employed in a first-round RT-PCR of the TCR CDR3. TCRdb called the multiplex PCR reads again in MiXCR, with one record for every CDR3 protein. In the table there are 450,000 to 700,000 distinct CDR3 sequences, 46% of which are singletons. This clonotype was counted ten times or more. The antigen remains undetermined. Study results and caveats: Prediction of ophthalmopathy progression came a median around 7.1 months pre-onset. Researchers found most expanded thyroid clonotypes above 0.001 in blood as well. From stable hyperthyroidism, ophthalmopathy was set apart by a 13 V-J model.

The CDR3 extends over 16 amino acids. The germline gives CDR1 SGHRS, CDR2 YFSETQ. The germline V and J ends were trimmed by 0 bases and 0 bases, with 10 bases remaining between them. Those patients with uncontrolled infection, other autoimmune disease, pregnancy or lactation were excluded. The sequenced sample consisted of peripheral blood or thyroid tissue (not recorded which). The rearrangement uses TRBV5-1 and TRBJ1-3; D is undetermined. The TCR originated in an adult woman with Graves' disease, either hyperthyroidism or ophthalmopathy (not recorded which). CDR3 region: CASSLGSTSSGNTIYF. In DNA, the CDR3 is TGCGCCAGCAGCTTGGGATCAACAAGCTCTGGAAACACCATATATTTT.